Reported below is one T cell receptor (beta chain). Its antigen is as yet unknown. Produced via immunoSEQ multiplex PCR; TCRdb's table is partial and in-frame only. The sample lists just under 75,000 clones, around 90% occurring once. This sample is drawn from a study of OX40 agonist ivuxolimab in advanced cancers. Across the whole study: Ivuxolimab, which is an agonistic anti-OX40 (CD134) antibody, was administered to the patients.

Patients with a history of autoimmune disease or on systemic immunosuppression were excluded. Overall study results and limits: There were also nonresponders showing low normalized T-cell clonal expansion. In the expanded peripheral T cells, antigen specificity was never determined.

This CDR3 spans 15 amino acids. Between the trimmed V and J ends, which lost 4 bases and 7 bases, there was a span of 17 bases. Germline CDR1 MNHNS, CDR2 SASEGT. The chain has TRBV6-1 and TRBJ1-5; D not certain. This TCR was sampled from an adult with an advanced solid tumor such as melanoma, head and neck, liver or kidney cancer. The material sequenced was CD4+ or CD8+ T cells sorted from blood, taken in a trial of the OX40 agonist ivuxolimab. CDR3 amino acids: CASSGSRGGGQPQHF. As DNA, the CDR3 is TGTGCCAGCAGTGGAAGCCGGGGAGGAGGGCAGCCCCAGCATTTT.